The next 18 T cell receptor beta chains were all read from a single sample in a study of T-cell reconstitution after alpha-beta-depleted transplantation in children. Unique molecular identifiers tagged the TCRbeta library. Via MiXCR, TCRdb re-called the PCR reads, giving one row per CDR3 protein. The sample consists of around 93,000 distinct CDR3 sequences, approximately 8.4% of them appearing once. The sample here was PBMCs from the stem cell graft donor, taken from the stem cell graft. The receptors come from a human donor who donated a stem cell graft to a child with congenital amegakaryocytic thrombocytopenia.

This clonotype was seen repeatedly, ten times or more. The rearrangement links TRBV5-1 to TRBJ2-1, with 8 bases lining up with TRBD2. The CDR3 is made up of 15 amino acids. Trimming took 2 bases from V and 4 from J; bases not matched to a gene: 5. The germline CDR1 and CDR2 sequences are SGHRS and YFSETQ. The CDR3 region is CASSLPGGPYNEQFF. The CDR3 bases are TGCGCCAGCAGCTTACCGGGAGGGCCATACAATGAGCAGTTCTTC.

This clonotype was counted at least ten times. This chain links TRBV5-1 with TRBJ2-5; 8 bases are shared with TRBD2. The CDR3 is 16 amino acids. The germline V gene has CDR1 SGHRS and CDR2 YFSETQ. V trimming: 6 bases; J trimming: 1 base; junction bases outside the gene matches: 11. The CDR3 spells CASIQGASGSQETQYF. CDR3 nucleotide sequence: TGCGCCAGCATCCAAGGGGCTAGCGGGTCCCAAGAGACCCAGTACTTC.

This clonotype was seen many times. The V and J genes are TRBV5-1 and TRBJ2-7; 7 nucleotides agree with TRBD2. CDR1 and CDR2 (germline): SGHRS, YFSETQ. The CDR3 extends over 14 amino acids. Trimming at V came to 0 bases and at J to 3 bases, leaving 3 bases not matched to a gene. Here the CDR3 reads CASSLAGGLYEQYF. CDR3 sequence (DNA): TGCGCCAGCAGCTTGGCGGGAGGACTCTACGAGCAGTACTTC.

This clonotype was seen at least ten times. The chain has TRBV20-1 and TRBJ2-1; D unclear. The CDR3 has 13 amino acids. Trimming removed 3 bases from V and 2 bases from J, with 8 bases in between. From germline, CDR1 is DFQATT and CDR2 SNEGSKA (reference sequence). CDR3 sequence (DNA): TGCAGTGCTAGGGGCGCCACCTACAATGAGCAGTTCTTC. Protein sequence: CSARGATYNEQFF.

This clonotype was observed at least ten times. V usage is TRBV7-2 and J usage is TRBJ2-1, with D possibly being TRBD2 (6 bases). Germline V CDR1 and CDR2: SGHTA, FQGNSA. Deletions cut 5 bases from V and 0 bases from J, with 14 bases between. The CDR3 sequence is 16 residues long. Written as DNA, the CDR3 is TGTGCCAGCAGCAAAATAGCGGTGAGCTCCTACAATGAGCAGTTCTTC. Its protein product is CASSKIAVSSYNEQFF.

This clonotype came up many times. The chain uses TRBV6-5 and TRBJ2-7, with D unclear. CDR3 size: 12 residues. Trimming pared 7 bases from V and 4 bases from J, leaving 11 bases between. Germline values: CDR1 MNHEY, CDR2 SVGAGI. Here the CDR3 reads CASTGGGYEQYF. In nucleotides, the CDR3 is TGTGCCAGCACCGGTGGTGGTTACGAGCAGTACTTC.

This clonotype was counted many times. The chain carries TRBV6-5 and TRBJ2-7; no clear D. V gave up 2 bases and J gave up 3 bases, with 8 bases separating them. Germline V gene lookup returns CDR1 MNHEY and CDR2 SVGAGI. The CDR3 spans 13 residues. In nucleotides, the CDR3 is TGTGCCAGCAGTTACACAATGAGCTACGAGCAGTACTTC. Its translation: CASSYTMSYEQYF.

This clonotype was detected ten times or more. The J gene is TRBJ2-7, the V gene TRBV4-3; 7 positions match TRBD2. The CDR3 spans 14 residues. The V and J ends lost 1 base and 4 bases, in that order; junction bases with no gene match: 4. Looked up from germline, CDR1 is LGHNA and CDR2 is YSLEER. The DNA for the CDR3 is TGCGCCAGCAGCCAAGGGGAGGGAAGGTACGAGCAGTACTTC. Its translation is CASSQGEGRYEQYF.

This clonotype appeared many times. This chain uses TRBV12-3 or TRBV12-4 with TRBJ2-1; TRBD2 matches 7 bases. This CDR3 is 15 amino acids long. The junction had 12 bases not matched to a gene; V was cut back by 5 bases and J by 8 bases. This chain's CDR3 is CASSPLAVTRDEQFF. The CDR3 DNA reads TGTGCCAGCAGTCCTCTAGCGGTGACGCGCGATGAGCAGTTCTTC.

This clonotype was counted at least ten times. The rearrangement joins TRBV20-1 to TRBJ2-6, with TRBD1 identical over 7 bases. With V trimmed by 6 bases and J by 0 bases, 8 bases remained unmatched. The germline V gene has CDR1 DFQATT and CDR2 SNEGSKA (reference sequence). CDR3 length equals 16 residues. CDR3 sequence: CSASTGHDSGANVLTF. In nucleotides, the CDR3 is TGCAGTGCCTCGACAGGGCACGACTCTGGGGCCAACGTCCTGACTTTC.

This clonotype was seen ten or more times. The chain has TRBV7-4 and TRBJ1-3; a weak D match, TRBD1 (6 bases). The CDR3 is 24 residues long. The V gene's germline CDR1 is SGHVT and CDR2 SQSDAQ. The ends were cut back, 2 bases at V and 0 bases at J, with 35 bases in the middle. The CDR3 DNA reads as TGTGCCAGCAGCTTATGGGTACCCGACCCGAACAGGGCCTCCTACCCGGTCTCTGGAAACACCATATATTTT. The encoded protein is CASSLWVPDPNRASYPVSGNTIYF.

This clonotype was recorded at least ten times. The chain combines TRBV5-1 with TRBJ2-2; D ambiguous. The CDR3 has 14 amino acids. From germline, CDR1 is SGHRS and CDR2 YFSETQ. V lost 2 bases and J 3 bases, leaving 8 bases between the germline ends. Written as DNA, the CDR3 is TGCGCCAGCAGCTTCGGGTGGTACACCGGGGAGCTGTTTTTT. As protein: CASSFGWYTGELFF.

This clonotype was found many times. The V call is TRBV25-1, the J call TRBJ2-7, with D unresolved. V lost 5 bases, J lost 2 bases, and 7 bases lay in between. Germline V gene data show CDR1 as MGHDK and CDR2 as SYGVNS. The CDR3 extends over 12 amino acids. The CDR3 DNA reads TGTGCCAGCAGTATCAGCGCCTACGAGCAGTACTTC. It encodes CASSISAYEQYF.

This clonotype was detected ten times or more. This chain links TRBV20-1 with TRBJ2-1; TRBD1 or TRBD2 may be the D gene (5 bases each). Deletions cut 0 bases from V and 0 bases from J, with 9 bases between. CDR1 is DFQATT and CDR2 is SNEGSKA in the germline V gene (reference sequence). This CDR3 contains 15 residues. CDR3: CSARDLGDSYNEQFF. The DNA of the CDR3 is TGCAGTGCTAGAGATTTGGGGGACTCCTACAATGAGCAGTTCTTC.

At least ten counts were recorded for this clonotype. The gene calls are TRBV7-3 and TRBJ2-2; TRBD2 might be the D (5 bases). V dropped 5 bases and J dropped 8 bases, with 9 bases sitting between them. Per the germline V gene, CDR1 is SGHTA and CDR2 is FQGTGA. This CDR3 is built from 12 residues. CDR3: CASSPGGGELFF. CDR3 DNA: TGTGCCAGCAGCCCCGGAGGAGGGGAGCTGTTTTTT.

This clonotype was seen at least ten times. The rearrangement uses TRBV25-1 and TRBJ1-6; TRBD1 might be the D (6 bases). V gave up 8 bases and J gave up 9 bases, with 26 bases separating them. CDR1 is MGHDK, CDR2 SYGVNS, per germline. This CDR3 comprises 17 residues. This CDR3 reads CASRGEEWGGLSSPLHF. CDR3 sequence (DNA): TGTGCCAGCCGAGGGGAAGAATGGGGGGGGCTCAGTTCACCCCTCCACTTT.

This clonotype was counted many times. The chain joins TRBV20-1 to TRBJ2-6, with D hard to call. Germline V gene data show CDR1 as DFQATT and CDR2 as SNEGSKA (reference sequence). The CDR3 is 18 amino acids. The germline V and J ends were trimmed by 3 bases and 2 bases, with 20 bases remaining between them. This chain's CDR3 is CSARTDLGPAAGANVLTF. As DNA, the CDR3 is TGCAGTGCTAGGACCGATCTTGGACCGGCCGCTGGGGCCAACGTCCTGACTTTC.

This clonotype was counted ten times or more. The chain employs TRBV21-1 and TRBJ2-7; the table gives TRBD1 as D, unverified against the DNA. TRBV21-1 represents a pseudogene. The CDR3 length is 15 residues. This CDR3 reads CASSKGDRYSYEQYF. Here the CDR3 DNA reads TGTGCCAGCAGCAAAGGGGACAGGTACTCCTACGAGCAGTACTTC.